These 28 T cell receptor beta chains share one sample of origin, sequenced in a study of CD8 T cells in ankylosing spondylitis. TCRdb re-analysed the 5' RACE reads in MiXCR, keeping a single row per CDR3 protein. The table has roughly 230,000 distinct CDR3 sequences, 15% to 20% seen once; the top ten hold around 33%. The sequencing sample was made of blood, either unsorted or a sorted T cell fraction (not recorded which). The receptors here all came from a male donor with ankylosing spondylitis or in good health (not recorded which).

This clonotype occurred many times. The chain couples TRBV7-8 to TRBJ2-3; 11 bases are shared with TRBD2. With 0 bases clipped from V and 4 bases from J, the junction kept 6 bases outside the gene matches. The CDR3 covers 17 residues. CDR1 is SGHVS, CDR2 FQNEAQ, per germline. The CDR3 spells CASSLANLAGGADTQYF. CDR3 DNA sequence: TGTGCCAGCAGCTTAGCGAACCTAGCGGGAGGAGCAGATACGCAGTATTTT.

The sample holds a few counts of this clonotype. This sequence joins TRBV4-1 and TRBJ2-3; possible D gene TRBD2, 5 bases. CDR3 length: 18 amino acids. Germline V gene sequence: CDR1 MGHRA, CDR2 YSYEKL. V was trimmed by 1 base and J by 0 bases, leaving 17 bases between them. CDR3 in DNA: TGCGCCAGCAGCCAAGGTCTTTCGCCTAGCACTAGCACAGATACGCAGTATTTT. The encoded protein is CASSQGLSPSTSTDTQYF.

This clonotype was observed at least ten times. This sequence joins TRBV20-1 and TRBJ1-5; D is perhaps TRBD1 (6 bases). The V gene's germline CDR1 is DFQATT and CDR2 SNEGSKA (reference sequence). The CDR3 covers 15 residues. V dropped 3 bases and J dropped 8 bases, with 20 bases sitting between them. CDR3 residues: CSASRTDYAGEPQHF. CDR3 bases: TGCAGTGCTAGCCGGACAGACTACGCAGGGGAGCCCCAGCATTTT.

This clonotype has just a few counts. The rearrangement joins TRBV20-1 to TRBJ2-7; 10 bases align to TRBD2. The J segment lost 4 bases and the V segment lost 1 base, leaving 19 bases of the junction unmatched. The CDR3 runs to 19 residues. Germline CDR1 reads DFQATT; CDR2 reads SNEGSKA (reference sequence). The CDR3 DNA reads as TGCAGTGCTAGAGGGTTCCCCGTCTCACCTAGCGGGGGTGGGTACGAGCAGTACTTC. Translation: CSARGFPVSPSGGGYEQYF.

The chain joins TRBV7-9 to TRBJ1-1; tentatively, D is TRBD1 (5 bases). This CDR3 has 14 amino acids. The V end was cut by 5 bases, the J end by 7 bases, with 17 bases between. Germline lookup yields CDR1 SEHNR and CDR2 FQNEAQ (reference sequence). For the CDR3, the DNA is TGTGCCAGCAGCGTAAGGGACGGACCTAGTGAAGCTTTCTTT. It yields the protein CASSVRDGPSEAFF.

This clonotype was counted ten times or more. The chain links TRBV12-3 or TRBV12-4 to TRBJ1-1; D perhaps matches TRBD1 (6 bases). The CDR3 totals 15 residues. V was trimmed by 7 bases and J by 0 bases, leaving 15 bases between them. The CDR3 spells CASMNGGGLNTEAFF. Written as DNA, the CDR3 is TGTGCCAGCATGAATGGAGGGGGTTTGAACACTGAAGCTTTCTTT.

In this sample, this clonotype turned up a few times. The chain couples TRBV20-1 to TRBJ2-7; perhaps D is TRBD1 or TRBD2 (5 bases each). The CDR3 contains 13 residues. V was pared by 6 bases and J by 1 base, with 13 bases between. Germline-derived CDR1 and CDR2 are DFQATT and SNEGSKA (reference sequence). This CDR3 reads CSAGTVASYEQYF. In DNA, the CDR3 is TGCAGTGCCGGGACCGTGGCATCCTACGAGCAGTACTTC.

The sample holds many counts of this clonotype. This CDR3 reads CASSLSGRELFF. In nucleotides, the CDR3 is TGTGCCAGCAGTTTATCAGGGAGAGAGCTGTTTTTT. The chain has TRBV12-3 or TRBV12-4 and TRBJ2-2; D might be TRBD1 or TRBD2, each matching 5 bases. This CDR3 comprises 12 residues. V was clipped by 2 bases and J by 11 bases, with 9 bases between them.

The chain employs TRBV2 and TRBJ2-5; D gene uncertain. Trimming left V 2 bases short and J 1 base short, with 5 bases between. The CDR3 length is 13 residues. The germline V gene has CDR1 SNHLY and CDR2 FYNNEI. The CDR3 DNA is TGTGCCAGCAGTGAATCAAGCCAAGAGACCCAGTACTTC. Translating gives CASSESSQETQYF.

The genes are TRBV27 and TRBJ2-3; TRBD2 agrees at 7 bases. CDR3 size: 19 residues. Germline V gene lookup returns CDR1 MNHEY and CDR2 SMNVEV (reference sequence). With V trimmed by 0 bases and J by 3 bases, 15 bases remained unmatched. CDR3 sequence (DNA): TGTGCCAGCAGTTTATCTCGGGGGGACGGTGCAGTAGGGACAGATACGCAGTATTTT. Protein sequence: CASSLSRGDGAVGTDTQYF.

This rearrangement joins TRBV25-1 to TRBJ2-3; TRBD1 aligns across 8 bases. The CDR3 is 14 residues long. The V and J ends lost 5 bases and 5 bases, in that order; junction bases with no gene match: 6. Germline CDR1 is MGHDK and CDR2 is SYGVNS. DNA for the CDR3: TGTGCCAGCAGTCACCAGGGGGCGAGAGATACGCAGTATTTT. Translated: CASSHQGARDTQYF.

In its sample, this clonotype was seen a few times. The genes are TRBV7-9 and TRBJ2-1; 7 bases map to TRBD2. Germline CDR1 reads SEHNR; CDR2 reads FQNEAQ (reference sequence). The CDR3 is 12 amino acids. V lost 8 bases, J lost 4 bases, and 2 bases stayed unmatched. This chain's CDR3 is CASGLGYNEQFF. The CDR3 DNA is TGTGCCAGCGGACTAGGATACAATGAGCAGTTCTTC.

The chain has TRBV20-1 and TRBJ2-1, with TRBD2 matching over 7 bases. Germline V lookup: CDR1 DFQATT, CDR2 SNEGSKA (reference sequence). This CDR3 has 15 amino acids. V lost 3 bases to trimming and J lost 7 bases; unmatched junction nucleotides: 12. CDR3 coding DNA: TGCAGTGCTAGGTCCCGGAGTAGCGGGTGGAATGAGCAGTTCTTC. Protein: CSARSRSSGWNEQFF.

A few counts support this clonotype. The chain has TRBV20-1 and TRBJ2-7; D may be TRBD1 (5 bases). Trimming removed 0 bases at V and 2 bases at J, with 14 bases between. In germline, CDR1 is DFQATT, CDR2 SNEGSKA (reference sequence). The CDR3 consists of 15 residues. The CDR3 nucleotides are TGCAGTGCTAGAGATCCCTTAGGGGAAGCCTACGAGCAGTACTTC. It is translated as CSARDPLGEAYEQYF.

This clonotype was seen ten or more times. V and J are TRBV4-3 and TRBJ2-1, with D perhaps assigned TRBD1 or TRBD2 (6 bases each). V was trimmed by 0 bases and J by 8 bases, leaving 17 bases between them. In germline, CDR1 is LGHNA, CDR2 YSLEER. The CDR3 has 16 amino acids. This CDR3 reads CASSQDWRDTSDEQFF. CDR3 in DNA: TGCGCCAGCAGCCAAGATTGGAGGGACACCTCCGATGAGCAGTTCTTC.

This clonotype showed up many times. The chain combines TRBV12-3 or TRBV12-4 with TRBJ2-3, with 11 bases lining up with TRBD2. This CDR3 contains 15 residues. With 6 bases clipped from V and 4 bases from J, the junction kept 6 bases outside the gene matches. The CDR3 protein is CASSPGTSGADTQYF. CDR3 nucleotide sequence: TGTGCCAGCAGCCCCGGGACTAGCGGCGCAGATACGCAGTATTTT.

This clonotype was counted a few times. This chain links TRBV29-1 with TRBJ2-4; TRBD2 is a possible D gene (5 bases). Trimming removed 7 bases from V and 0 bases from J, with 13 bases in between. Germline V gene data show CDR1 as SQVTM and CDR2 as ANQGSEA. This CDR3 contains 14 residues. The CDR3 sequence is CSATGNLAKNIQYF. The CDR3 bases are TGCAGCGCTACCGGGAATTTAGCCAAAAACATTCAGTACTTC.

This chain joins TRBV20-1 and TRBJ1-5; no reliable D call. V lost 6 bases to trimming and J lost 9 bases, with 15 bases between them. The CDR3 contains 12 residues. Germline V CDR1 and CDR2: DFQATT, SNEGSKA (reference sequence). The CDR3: CSASRVRGPQHF. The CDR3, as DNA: TGCAGTGCCTCCAGAGTGCGAGGGCCCCAGCATTTT.

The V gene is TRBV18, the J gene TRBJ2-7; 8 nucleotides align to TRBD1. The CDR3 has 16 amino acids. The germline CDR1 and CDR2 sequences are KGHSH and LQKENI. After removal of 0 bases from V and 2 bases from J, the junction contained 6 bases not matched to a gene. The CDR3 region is CASSPPSQGDTYEQYF. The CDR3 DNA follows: TGTGCCAGCTCACCACCTTCACAGGGGGACACCTACGAGCAGTACTTC. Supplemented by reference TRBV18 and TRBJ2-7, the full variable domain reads NAGVMQNPRHLVRRRGQEARLRCSPMKGHSHVYWYRQLPEEGLKFMVYLQKENIIDESGMPKERFSAEFPKEGPSILRIQQVVRGDSAAYFCASSPPSQGDTYEQYFGPGTRLTVT.

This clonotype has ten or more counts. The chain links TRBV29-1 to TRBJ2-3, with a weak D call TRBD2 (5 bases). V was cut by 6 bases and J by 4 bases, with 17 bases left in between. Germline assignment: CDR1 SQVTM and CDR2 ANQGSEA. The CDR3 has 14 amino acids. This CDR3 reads CSVIDGLEADTQYF. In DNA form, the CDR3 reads TGCAGCGTCATAGACGGCCTGGAGGCAGATACGCAGTATTTT.

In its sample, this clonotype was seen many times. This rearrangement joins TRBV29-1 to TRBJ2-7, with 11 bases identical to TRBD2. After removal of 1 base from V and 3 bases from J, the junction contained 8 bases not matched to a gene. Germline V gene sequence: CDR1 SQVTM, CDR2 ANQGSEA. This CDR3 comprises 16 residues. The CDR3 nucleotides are TGCAGCGTTGAAGGACTAGCGGGGACTCCGAACTACGAGCAGTACTTC. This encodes CSVEGLAGTPNYEQYF.

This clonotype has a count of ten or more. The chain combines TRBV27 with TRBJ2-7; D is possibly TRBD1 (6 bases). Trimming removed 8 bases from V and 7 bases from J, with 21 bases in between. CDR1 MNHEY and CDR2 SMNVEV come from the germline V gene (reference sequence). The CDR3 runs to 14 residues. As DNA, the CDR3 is TGTGCCAGCGCCCCCGGACAGCCTCCTCGGGAGCAGTACTTC. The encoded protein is CASAPGQPPREQYF.

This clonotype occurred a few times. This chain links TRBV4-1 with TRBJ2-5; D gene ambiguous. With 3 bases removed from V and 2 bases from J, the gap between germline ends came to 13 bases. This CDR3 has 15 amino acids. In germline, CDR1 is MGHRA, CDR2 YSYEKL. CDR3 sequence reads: CASSQLTPSQETQYF. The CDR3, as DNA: TGCGCCAGCAGCCAGCTAACCCCCTCTCAAGAGACCCAGTACTTC.

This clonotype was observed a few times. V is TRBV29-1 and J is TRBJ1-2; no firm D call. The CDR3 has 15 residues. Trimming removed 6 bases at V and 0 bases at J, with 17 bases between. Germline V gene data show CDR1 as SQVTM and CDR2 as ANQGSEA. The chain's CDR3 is CSVHGSLNSNYGYTF. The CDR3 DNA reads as TGCAGCGTCCACGGATCCCTCAATTCTAACTATGGCTACACCTTC.

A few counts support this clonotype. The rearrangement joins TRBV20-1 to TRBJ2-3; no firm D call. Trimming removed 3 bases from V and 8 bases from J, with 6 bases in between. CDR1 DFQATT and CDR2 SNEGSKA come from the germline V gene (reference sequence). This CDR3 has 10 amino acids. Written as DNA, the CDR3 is TGCAGTGCTAGGGCATTTACGCAGTATTTT. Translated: CSARAFTQYF.

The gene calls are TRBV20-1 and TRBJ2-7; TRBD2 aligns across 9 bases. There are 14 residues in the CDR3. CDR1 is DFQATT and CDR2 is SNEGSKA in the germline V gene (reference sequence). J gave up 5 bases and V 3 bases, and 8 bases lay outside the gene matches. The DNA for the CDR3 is TGCAGTGCTAGGGCCGGGACTAGCTTCGACGAGCAGTACTTC. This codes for CSARAGTSFDEQYF.

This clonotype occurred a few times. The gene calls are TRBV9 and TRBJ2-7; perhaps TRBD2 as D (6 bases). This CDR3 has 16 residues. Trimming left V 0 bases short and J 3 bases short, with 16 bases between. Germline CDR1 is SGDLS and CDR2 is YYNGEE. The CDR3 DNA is TGTGCCAGCAGCGTAGGGGGAGGACCCCCTCACTACGAGCAGTACTTC. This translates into CASSVGGGPPHYEQYF.

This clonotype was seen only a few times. Here the CDR3 reads CASGGLGNQPQHF. Here the CDR3 DNA reads TGTGCCAGCGGAGGTTTGGGCAATCAGCCCCAGCATTTT. The J gene is TRBJ1-5, the V gene TRBV2, with D unclear. CDR1 SNHLY and CDR2 FYNNEI come from the germline V gene. The CDR3 length is 13 residues. The V and J ends lost 8 bases and 2 bases respectively, with 10 bases between them.